This T cell receptor (beta chain) was recorded in a study of blood T cells in healthy people across ages. Healthy Caucasian individuals from Russia aged 6 to 90 were enrolled as donors. Per sample, extraction of total RNA gave at least 5.5 micrograms in every case. Next came a second PCR, run for roughly 6 to 11 cycles, which used a sample-barcoded 5' primer along with a J-beta primer mix. Using its own MiXCR run on the 5' RACE reads, TCRdb lists one record per CDR3 protein. The sample lists some 1 million distinct CDR3 sequences; 35% to 55% were seen once. Whole-study results and caveats: Naive CD4+ cell counts and diversity both ran higher in long-lived than in aged donors. Age brought a roughly linear fall in TCR beta diversity measured per million T cells.

The CDR3 totals 19 residues. As for this clonotype: Its antigen is not identified.

This clonotype was sampled from a woman aged 55-69 years in good health. The chain carries TRBV12-3 or TRBV12-4 and TRBJ2-7, with 14 nucleotides matching TRBD2. Matching the DNA end better, TRBJ2-5 makes the J call doubtful. The sequenced sample consisted of blood. CDR3 residues: CASSLGTWTSGRIGETQYF. The CDR3 DNA sequence: TGTGCCAGCAGTTTAGGGACCTGGACTAGCGGGAGGATAGGGGAGACCCAGTACTTC.